Shown below are 26 T cell receptor beta chains from a single sample sequenced in a study of blood T cell repertoires in COVID-19. Produced via immunoSEQ multiplex PCR; TCRdb's table is partial and in-frame only. Found here are approximately 440,000 clones, around 90% of them singletons; the top ten hold roughly 0.7%. The sample comprised PBMCs or T cells enriched from blood (not recorded which). These receptors were collected from a woman aged 18 to 35 who had recovered from COVID-19.

This clone came up a few times. The chain links TRBV2 to TRBJ2-1; a possible D gene is TRBD2 (6 bases). This CDR3 spans 12 amino acids. V lost 4 bases, J lost 11 bases, and 12 bases lay in between. The germline V gene has CDR1 SNHLY and CDR2 FYNNEI. The CDR3 DNA sequence: TGTGCCAGCAGTGCCGGCGGGATTAAGCAGTTCTTC. Protein sequence: CASSAGGIKQFF.

V usage is TRBV12-5 and J usage is TRBJ1-5; TRBD1 agrees at 8 bases. This CDR3 contains 15 residues. The J segment lost 2 bases and the V segment lost 5 bases, leaving 5 bases of the junction unmatched. Germline CDR1 reads LGHNT; CDR2 reads FRNRAP. The CDR3 DNA sequence: TGTGCTAGTGGTACCCCGGGACAGGGCAATCAGCCCCAGCATTTT. Its protein product is CASGTPGQGNQPQHF.

V usage is TRBV11-3 and J usage is TRBJ2-1; D is undetermined. The V gene lost 1 base and the J gene lost 0 bases, with 7 bases spanning the gap. This CDR3 is built from 15 residues. In germline, CDR1 is SGHNT, CDR2 YENEEA. DNA of the CDR3: TGTGCCAGCAGCTTAGGGGCAAGCTCCTACAATGAGCAGTTCTTC. Translating gives CASSLGASSYNEQFF. The complete variable domain, with remaining parts taken from reference TRBV11-3 and TRBJ2-1, reads EAGVVQSPRYKIIEKKQPVAFWCNPISGHNTLYWYLQNLGQGPELLIRYENEEAVDDSQLPKDRFSAERLKGVDSTLKIQPAELGDSAVYLCASSLGASSYNEQFFGPGTRLTVL.

The J gene is TRBJ2-5, the V gene TRBV28, with 8 nucleotides matching TRBD1. Trimming cost V 6 bases and J 4 bases; bases outside gene matches: 1. The V gene's germline CDR1 is MDHEN and CDR2 SYDVKM. This CDR3 has 12 residues. The CDR3: CASRTGAETQYF. CDR3 bases: TGTGCCAGCAGGACAGGGGCAGAGACCCAGTACTTC.

This CDR3 is CASSLSPVAAGNTIYF. The CDR3 DNA follows: TGCGCCAGCAGCTTGTCGCCCGTAGCCGCAGGAAACACCATATATTTT. This chain joins TRBV5-1 and TRBJ1-3; D is unresolved. The CDR3 length is 16 residues. The V gene's germline CDR1 is SGHRS and CDR2 YFSETQ. Trimming cost V 1 base and J 4 bases, with 15 bases left between them. The full variable domain, its missing parts supplied by reference TRBV5-1 and TRBJ1-3, is KAGVTQTPRYLIKTRGQQVTLSCSPISGHRSVSWYQQTPGQGLQFLFEYFSETQRNKGNFPGRFSGRQFSNSRSEMNVSTLELGDSALYLCASSLSPVAAGNTIYFGEGSWLTVV.

The chain recombines TRBV10-3 with TRBJ2-1, with D tentatively TRBD2 (6 bases). V dropped 10 bases and J dropped 0 bases, with 13 bases sitting between them. The CDR3 is 14 residues long. Germline values: CDR1 ENHRY, CDR2 SYGVKD. CDR3 coding DNA: TGTGCCACCTTAGCGGTCAGCTCCTACAATGAGCAGTTCTTC. Amino acid sequence: CATLAVSSYNEQFF.

The chain joins TRBV5-4 to TRBJ1-2, with unresolved D. V was shortened by 7 bases and J by 4 bases, with 20 bases between the two germline ends. Germline V CDR1 and CDR2: SGHNT, YYREEE (reference sequence). This CDR3 comprises 15 residues. As DNA, the CDR3 is TGTGCCAGCGCCTTTGGATACGAGGAAGGCTATGGCTACACCTTC. As protein: CASAFGYEEGYGYTF. The full variable domain, rest sourced from reference TRBV5-4 and TRBJ1-2, is ETGVTQSPTHLIKTRGQQVTLRCSSQSGHNTVSWYQQALGQGPQFIFQYYREEENGRGNFPPRFSGLQFPNYSSELNVNALELDDSALYLCASAFGYEEGYGYTFGSGTRLTVV.

The count of this clone is one. The rearrangement joins TRBV2 to TRBJ2-5; weak D call: TRBD1 (5 bases). This CDR3 is built from 16 residues. CDR1 is SNHLY, CDR2 FYNNEI, per germline. V lost 4 bases and J lost 1, with 16 bases in between. The CDR3, as DNA: TGTGCCAGCAGTGGGGGCCACACGGACGGCCAAGAGACCCAGTACTTC. Translation gives CASSGGHTDGQETQYF.

The chain employs TRBV5-1 and TRBJ1-2, with 8 bases fitting TRBD1. Losses at the gene ends were 4 bases for V and 4 bases for J; bases not matched to a gene: 6. CDR3 length: 14 amino acids. CDR1 is SGHRS and CDR2 is YFSETQ in the germline V gene. Here the CDR3 reads CASSATTGGYGYTF. The DNA of the CDR3 is TGCGCCAGCAGCGCGACTACAGGGGGCTATGGCTACACCTTC.

The rearrangement uses TRBV9 and TRBJ2-1; 9 bases fit TRBD1. Trimming took 4 bases from V and 3 from J; bases not matched to a gene: 5. This CDR3 spans 15 amino acids. Germline assignment: CDR1 SGDLS and CDR2 YYNGEE. CDR3 protein: CASSPTGGLYNEQFF. CDR3 bases: TGTGCCAGCAGCCCGACAGGGGGTCTCTACAATGAGCAGTTCTTC.

The chain carries TRBV28 and TRBJ2-5; 10 bases line up with TRBD2. The junction had 6 bases not matched to a gene; V was cut back by 6 bases and J by 5 bases. CDR1 MDHEN and CDR2 SYDVKM come from the germline V gene. The CDR3 runs 14 residues. For the CDR3, the DNA is TGTGCCAGCAGAAAGCGGGGGGGCCTGGAGACCCAGTACTTC. Translated, it gives CASRKRGGLETQYF.

V and J are TRBV29-1 and TRBJ2-7; 8 bases are shared with TRBD1. This CDR3 spans 15 amino acids. Germline V gene data show CDR1 as SQVTM and CDR2 as ANQGSEA. The V and J ends lost 3 bases and 4 bases, in that order; junction bases with no gene match: 11. CDR3 sequence (DNA): TGCAGCGTTGACAGGCGGCAGGGGGCAAGGTACGAGCAGTACTTC. It codes for CSVDRRQGARYEQYF.

CDR3 coding DNA: TGTGCCAGCAGCGTAGATTTGGGGGACAGGGAGCAGTTCTTC. Amino acid sequence: CASSVDLGDREQFF. V usage is TRBV9 and J usage is TRBJ2-1, with 8 positions matching TRBD1. The CDR3 runs 14 residues. Germline V gene data show CDR1 as SGDLS and CDR2 as YYNGEE. V dropped 0 bases and J dropped 10; count of bases not matched to a gene: 6.

CDR3 nucleotide sequence: TGCAGCGTCTGGACAGCCATCTATGGCTACACCTTC. Translation: CSVWTAIYGYTF. The chain carries TRBV29-1 and TRBJ1-2; D may be TRBD1 (6 bases). CDR3 length equals 12 residues. V lost 6 bases, J lost 4 bases, and 12 bases lay in between. Germline V gives CDR1 SQVTM, CDR2 ANQGSEA. Based on the CDR3 plus reference TRBV29-1 and TRBJ1-2, the full variable domain is SAVISQKPSRDICQRGTSLTIQCQVDSQVTMMFWYRQQPGQSLTLIATANQGSEATYESGFVIDKFPISRPNLTFSTLTVSNMSPEDSSIYLCSVWTAIYGYTFGSGTRLTVV.

The chain's CDR3 is CASSQSGGQAGTQYF. For the CDR3, the DNA is TGTGCCAGTAGTCAGAGCGGGGGGCAGGCAGGGACCCAGTACTTC. The rearrangement uses TRBV19 and TRBJ2-5; 9 bases align to TRBD2. The germline CDR1 and CDR2 sequences are LNHDA and SQIVND (reference sequence). CDR3 length equals 15 residues. V lost 5 bases to trimming and J lost 7 bases; unmatched junction nucleotides: 11.

The chain links TRBV6-5 to TRBJ1-2; 8 bases are a match to TRBD1. The CDR3 is 15 amino acids. Trimming removed 6 bases from V and 0 bases from J; junction bases left unmatched: 6. The germline V gene encodes CDR1 MNHEY and CDR2 SVGAGI. CDR3: CASRVGTGSNYGYTF. For the CDR3, the DNA is TGTGCCAGCAGGGTCGGGACAGGATCTAACTATGGCTACACCTTC.

CDR3 sequence (DNA): TGTGCCAGCAGCCAAGATGCCACTGCTGGGGCCAACGTCCTGACTTTC. It translates to CASSQDATAGANVLTF. The chain carries TRBV4-2 and TRBJ2-6, with D uncertain. Trimming took off 0 bases at V and 2 bases at J, with 8 bases between the two ends. This CDR3 region has 16 residues. CDR1 is LGHNA and CDR2 is YNFKEQ in the germline V gene.

This clone has only one observation. The rearrangement links TRBV19 to TRBJ1-4; tentatively, D is TRBD1 (6 bases). CDR1 is LNHDA, CDR2 SQIVND, per germline (reference sequence). Trimming took off 3 bases at V and 14 bases at J, with 13 bases between the two ends. The CDR3 length is 12 residues. CDR3 DNA sequence: TGTGCCAGTAGTATGATCGACAGGAGCCTGTTTTTT. Translating it yields CASSMIDRSLFF.

The chain uses TRBV30 and TRBJ2-2, with TRBD2 matching over 7 bases. The CDR3 totals 16 residues. With V trimmed by 3 bases and J by 2 bases, 9 bases remained unmatched. Per the germline V gene, CDR1 is GTSNPN and CDR2 is SVGIG (reference sequence). CDR3 sequence: CAWSALLAPNTGELFF. The DNA of the CDR3 is TGTGCCTGGAGCGCCCTACTAGCGCCCAACACCGGGGAGCTGTTTTTT.

J is TRBJ2-5 and V is TRBV4-2, with 7 bases fitting TRBD2. The CDR3 runs to 14 residues. V trimming: 4 bases; J trimming: 1 base; junction bases outside the gene matches: 3. Germline V lookup: CDR1 LGHNA, CDR2 YNFKEQ. DNA for the CDR3: TGTGCCAGCAGCCGCGGACTAGTCCAAGAGACCCAGTACTTC. It codes for CASSRGLVQETQYF.

The chain has TRBV12-2 and TRBJ1-2. TRBV12-2 is marked as a pseudogene. The CDR3 totals 13 residues. The CDR3 here is CASRFSVPPGYTF. As DNA, the CDR3 is TGTGCAAGTCGCTTCTCCGTCCCCCCCGGCTACACCTTC.

This rearrangement joins TRBV18 to TRBJ2-1; TRBD1 matches at 10 bases. This CDR3 comprises 17 residues. Germline CDR1 is KGHSH and CDR2 is LQKENI. V lost 6 bases, J lost 5 bases, and 13 bases stayed unmatched. The CDR3 region has the DNA TGTGCCAGCTCGCTCCTAAGGGGGACAGGGGATAACAATGAGCAGTTCTTC. Its protein is CASSLLRGTGDNNEQFF.

In this sample, this clone turned up a few times. The genes are TRBV5-4 and TRBJ2-3; D uncertain. Trimming took off 4 bases at V and 4 bases at J, with 10 bases between the two ends. The CDR3 is 13 amino acids. Germline lookup yields CDR1 SGHNT and CDR2 YYREEE (reference sequence). CDR3: CASSPLPPDTQYF. The CDR3 nucleotides are TGTGCCAGCAGCCCCCTTCCCCCAGATACGCAGTATTTT.

The chain recombines TRBV5-1 with TRBJ1-2, with TRBD1 identical over 10 bases. Per the germline V gene, CDR1 is SGHRS and CDR2 is YFSETQ. J gave up 6 bases and V 0 bases, and 5 bases lay outside the gene matches. This CDR3 region has 15 residues. The CDR3 loop is CASSLAPGTGDGYTF. CDR3 DNA: TGCGCCAGCAGCTTGGCCCCTGGGACAGGGGATGGCTACACCTTC.

The chain carries TRBV27 and TRBJ1-1, with D perhaps TRBD1 (5 bases). The CDR3 length is 20 residues. Per the germline V gene, CDR1 is MNHEY and CDR2 is SMNVEV (reference sequence). The V end was cut by 4 bases, the J end by 3 bases, with 30 bases between. CDR3 amino acids: CASSWGVAGPFVREDTEAFF. The DNA for the CDR3 is TGTGCCAGCAGTTGGGGGGTGGCAGGGCCGTTTGTCCGCGAGGACACTGAAGCTTTCTTT.

This sequence joins TRBV14 and TRBJ2-6, with 8 bases lining up with TRBD1. CDR1 is SGHDN and CDR2 is FVKESK in the germline V gene. J lost 0 bases, V lost 6 bases, and 7 bases had no gene match. The CDR3 loop spans 17 amino acids. CDR3 bases: TGTGCCAGCAGGGCGGGACAGGCTCTCTCTGGGGCCAACGTCCTGACTTTC. Translating it yields CASRAGQALSGANVLTF.